The sequence of this T cell receptor (beta chain) was determined in a study of CD8 T cells in ankylosing spondylitis. Findings and caveats of the study: A motif of 8 or 9 highly homologous TCR beta variants was seen as apparently characteristic of ankylosing spondylitis blood.

TCRdb reanalysed the 5' RACE reads using MiXCR and keeps one entry per CDR3 protein. Of about 500,000 distinct CDR3 sequences in the sample, about 5.2% are singletons; the top ten hold around 3.5%. V gave up 0 bases and J gave up 8 bases, with 13 bases separating them. In germline, CDR1 is MNHEY, CDR2 SVGAGI. The CDR3 covers 14 residues. This clonotype has a count of ten or more. Its antigen is not identified. Sequencing was performed on blood, either unsorted or a sorted T cell fraction (not recorded which). The receptor was isolated from a male donor with ankylosing spondylitis. The chain carries TRBV6-5 and TRBJ1-2; D gene uncertain. The CDR3 here is CASSYSVGLYGYTF. DNA for the CDR3: TGTGCCAGCAGTTACTCCGTAGGGCTGTACGGCTACACCTTC.